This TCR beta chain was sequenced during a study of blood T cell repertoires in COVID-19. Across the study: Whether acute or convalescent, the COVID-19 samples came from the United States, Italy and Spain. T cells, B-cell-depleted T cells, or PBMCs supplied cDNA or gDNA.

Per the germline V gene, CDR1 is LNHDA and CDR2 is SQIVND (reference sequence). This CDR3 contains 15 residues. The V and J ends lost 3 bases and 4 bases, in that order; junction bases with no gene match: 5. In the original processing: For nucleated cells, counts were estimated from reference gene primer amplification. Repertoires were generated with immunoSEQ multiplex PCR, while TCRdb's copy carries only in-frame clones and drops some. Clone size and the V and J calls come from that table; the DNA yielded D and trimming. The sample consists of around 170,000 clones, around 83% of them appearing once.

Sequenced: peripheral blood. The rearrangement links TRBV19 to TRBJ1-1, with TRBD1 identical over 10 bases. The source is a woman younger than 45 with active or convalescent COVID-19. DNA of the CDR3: TGTGCCAGTAGTATGACAGGGGGCGGTGGCACTGAAGCTTTCTTT. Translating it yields CASSMTGGGGTEAFF.